This TCR beta chain stems from a study of T cell changes during pregnancy in multiple sclerosis. The CDR3 is 13 residues long. The germline CDR1 and CDR2 sequences are GTSNPN and SVGIG (reference sequence). Trimming left V 5 bases short and J 5 bases short, with 13 bases between. The assay was immunoSEQ multiplex PCR, and TCRdb's table has in-frame clones only and misses some. The sample contains about 100,000 clones, almost 95% of which appear only once. The sequence came from a female donor with multiple sclerosis, enrolled in a pregnancy study. This material consisted of peripheral blood, taken before pregnancy. The chain has TRBV30 and TRBJ2-1, with D possibly being TRBD1 (6 bases). The CDR3 is CAWGMGAHNEQFF. The CDR3 nucleotides are TGTGCCTGGGGTATGGGGGCACACAATGAGCAGTTCTTC.